The rows below give T cell receptor beta chains drawn from one sample of a study of T cell clonotyping in hematopoietic cell transplantation. Profiled with immunoSEQ multiplex PCR; TCRdb holds only in-frame clones, not every one. The table has approximately 6,600 clones, about 97% seen once. The specimen was peripheral blood mononuclear cells, collected before stem cell transplant. The receptors were sampled from a man aged 65-85 years with acute myeloid leukemia. Some clones in this sample may be carry-over from other donors' samples. The CDR3 runs from the conserved cysteine through the conserved F or W. The D gene is left open where the match is weak. Not every row has a clone size; where given, it reads once, few, many or a size class.

V,size,length,J,D,CDR3,DNA
TRBV4-2,once,13,TRBJ1-1,-,CASSLRVNTEAFF,TGTGCCAGCAGCCTGAGGGTGAACACTGAAGCTTTCTTT
TRBV19,-,16,TRBJ2-3,-,CASSGAGHPSTDTQYF,TGTGCCAGTAGTGGCGCGGGACACCCAAGCACAGATACGCAGTATTTT
TRBV7-9,-,14,TRBJ1-1,TRBD1,CASSRGGLNTEAFF,TGTGCCAGTTCACGAGGGGGCTTGAACACTGAAGCTTTCTTT
TRBV11-2,-,15,TRBJ2-5,TRBD2,CASSLGGGAGETQYF,TGTGCCAGCAGCTTAGGCGGGGGGGCGGGCGAGACCCAGTACTTC
TRBV11-2,once,16,TRBJ2-1,-,CASSPSSPRAYNEQFF,TGTGCCAGCAGCCCCTCCTCCCCCAGGGCCTACAATGAGCAGTTCTTC
TRBV10-3,few,14,TRBJ1-3,-,CAIRTTTEGNTIYF,TGTGCCATCAGGACGACTACTGAAGGAAACACCATATATTTT
TRBV5-6,-,15,TRBJ2-3,TRBD1,CASSWDSRRTDTQYF,TGTGCCAGCAGCTGGGACAGCCGCCGCACAGATACGCAGTATTTT
TRBV25-1,once,16,TRBJ1-6,TRBD1,CASSPYGQGASSPLHF,TGTGCCAGCAGTCCCTACGGACAGGGGGCGTCTTCACCCCTCCACTTT
TRBV9,-,15,TRBJ2-7,-,CASSPNPSGSYEQYF,TGTGCCAGCAGCCCGAATCCTTCAGGGTCCTACGAGCAGTACTTC
TRBV28,-,15,TRBJ1-6,-,CASSPLQIYNSPLHF,TGTGCCAGCAGCCCGTTACAGATCTATAATTCACCCCTCCACTTT
TRBV30,-,13,TRBJ1-6,-,CAWRGSYNSPLHF,TGTGCCTGGAGGGGGTCCTATAATTCACCCCTCCACTTT
TRBV30,-,15,TRBJ2-6,-,CACPKVGTGANVLTF,TGTGCCTGCCCTAAGGTAGGGACAGGGGCCAACGTCCTGACTTTC
TRBV15,-,12,TRBJ1-5,-,CATRQGGQPQHF,TGTGCCACCCGCCAGGGAGGTCAGCCCCAGCATTTT
TRBV5-1,-,13,TRBJ2-7,TRBD1,CASSLWDSREQYF,TGCGCCAGCAGCTTGTGGGACAGTCGCGAGCAGTACTTC
TRBV29-1,-,14,TRBJ2-2,TRBD1,CSATGDADTGELFF,TGCAGCGCCACAGGGGACGCCGACACCGGGGAGCTGTTTTTT
TRBV6-6,once,13,TRBJ1-6,-,CASSYSQGSPLHF,TGTGCCAGCAGTTACTCCCAGGGTTCACCCCTCCACTTT
TRBV30,-,14,TRBJ1-5,-,CAWSPITGLQPQHF,TGTGCCTGGAGTCCTATAACAGGTCTTCAGCCCCAGCATTTT
TRBV2,-,13,TRBJ1-1,-,CASSSEGYTEAFF,TGTGCCAGCAGTTCAGAAGGGTATACTGAAGCTTTCTTT
TRBV19,-,14,TRBJ2-7,-,CASPPESPSYEQYF,TGTGCCAGTCCTCCTGAGAGTCCCTCCTACGAGCAGTACTTC
TRBV28,-,13,TRBJ1-4,-,CASLGTNNEKLFF,TGTGCCAGCCTAGGGACGAATAATGAAAAACTGTTTTTT
TRBV6-6,-,15,TRBJ2-3,-,CASSPRGASTDTQYF,TGTGCCAGCAGCCCCAGGGGGGCTAGCACAGATACGCAGTATTTT
TRBV11-2,-,16,TRBJ1-2,TRBD1,CASIPNRDRANYGYTF,TGTGCCAGCATCCCTAACCGGGACAGGGCTAACTATGGCTACACCTTC
TRBV15,-,16,TRBJ2-3,TRBD2,CATSRDPAGAADTQYF,TGTGCCACCAGCAGAGATCCAGCGGGAGCTGCAGATACGCAGTATTTT
TRBV28,-,15,TRBJ1-2,-,CASSLSWQTVLGYTF,TGTGCCAGCAGTTTATCCTGGCAGACAGTCCTTGGCTACACCTTC
TRBV5-4,-,15,TRBJ2-2,-,CASSAESSNTGELFF,TGTGCCAGCAGCGCCGAAAGTTCGAACACCGGGGAGCTGTTTTTT
TRBV5-6,-,13,TRBJ2-7,-,CASSLARTYEQYF,TGTGCCAGCAGCTTGGCCAGGACCTACGAGCAGTACTTC
TRBV21-1,-,17,TRBJ1-1,-,CASSKVRTGKMNTEAFF,TGTGCCAGCAGCAAAGTAAGAACAGGGAAAATGAACACTGAAGCTTTCTTT
TRBV7-2,-,17,TRBJ2-3,TRBD2,CASSPRGLAGAPDTQYF,TGTGCCAGCAGCCCAAGGGGGTTAGCGGGAGCTCCAGATACGCAGTATTTT
TRBV29-1,-,13,TRBJ1-1,-,CSACLGLNTEAFF,TGCAGCGCCTGCTTGGGATTGAACACTGAAGCTTTCTTT
TRBV5-6,-,16,TRBJ1-4,TRBD1,CASSPDRGRQYEKLFF,TGTGCCAGCAGCCCCGACAGGGGACGCCAATATGAAAAACTGTTTTTT
TRBV5-1,-,15,TRBJ2-6,-,CASSAVNSGANVLTF,TGCGCCAGCAGCGCGGTTAACTCGGGGGCCAACGTCCTGACTTTC
TRBV25-1,once,14,TRBJ2-2,-,CASIGLANTGELFF,TGTGCCAGCATCGGGTTAGCGAACACCGGGGAGCTGTTTTTT
TRBV28,once,16,TRBJ1-5,-,CASSALGSGGNQPQHF,TGTGCCAGCAGTGCACTCGGTTCGGGAGGCAATCAGCCCCAGCATTTT
TRBV6-6,-,10,TRBJ1-2,-,CASGTSGYTF,TGTGCCAGCGGGACGAGTGGCTACACCTTC
TRBV29-1,-,13,TRBJ2-7,TRBD1,CSVSGTGAYEQYF,TGCAGCGTTTCCGGGACAGGGGCCTACGAGCAGTACTTC
TRBV5-5,-,14,TRBJ1-2,-,CASSLEPGYYGYTF,TGTGCCAGCAGCTTGGAGCCGGGGTACTATGGCTACACCTTC
TRBV19,-,14,TRBJ1-1,-,CASSTAYSNTEAFF,TGTGCCAGTAGTACCGCCTACTCGAACACTGAAGCTTTCTTT
TRBV6-5,once,15,TRBJ1-5,-,CASSYSWEGNQPQHF,TGTGCCAGCAGTTACTCGTGGGAGGGCAATCAGCCCCAGCATTTT
TRBV19,once,14,TRBJ2-7,TRBD1,CASSPGQGPYEQYF,TGTGCCAGTAGCCCGGGACAGGGTCCCTACGAGCAGTACTTC
TRBV7-9,-,14,TRBJ1-5,-,CASSLLGSNQPQHF,TGTGCCAGCAGCTTACTAGGGAGCAATCAGCCCCAGCATTTT
TRBV6-5,-,14,TRBJ2-6,-,CASRPTSGANVLTF,TGTGCCAGCAGGCCCACCTCTGGGGCCAACGTCCTGACTTTC
TRBV7-2,-,14,TRBJ2-7,TRBD2,CASSLAGGGYEQYF,TGTGCCAGCAGTCTAGCGGGGGGGGGTTACGAGCAGTACTTC